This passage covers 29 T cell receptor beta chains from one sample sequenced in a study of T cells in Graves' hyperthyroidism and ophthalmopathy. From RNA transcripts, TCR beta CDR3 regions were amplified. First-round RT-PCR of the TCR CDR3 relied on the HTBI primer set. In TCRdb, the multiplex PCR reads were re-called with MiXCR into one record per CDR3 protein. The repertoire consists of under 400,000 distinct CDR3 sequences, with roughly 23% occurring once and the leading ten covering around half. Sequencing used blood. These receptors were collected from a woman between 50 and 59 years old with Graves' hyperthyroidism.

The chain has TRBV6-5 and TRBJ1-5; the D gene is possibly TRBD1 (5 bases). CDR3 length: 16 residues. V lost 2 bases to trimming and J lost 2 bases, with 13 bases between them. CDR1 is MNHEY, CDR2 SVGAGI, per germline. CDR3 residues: CASSYLRGSGNQPQHF. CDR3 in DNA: TGTGCCAGCAGTTACCTGAGGGGATCGGGCAATCAGCCCCAGCATTTT.

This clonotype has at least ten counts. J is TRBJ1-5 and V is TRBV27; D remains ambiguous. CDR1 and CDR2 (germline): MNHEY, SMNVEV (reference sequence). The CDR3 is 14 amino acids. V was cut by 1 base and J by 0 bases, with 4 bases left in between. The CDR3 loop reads CASSLYNSNQPQHF. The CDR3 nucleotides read TGTGCCAGCAGTTTATACAATAGCAATCAGCCCCAGCATTTT.

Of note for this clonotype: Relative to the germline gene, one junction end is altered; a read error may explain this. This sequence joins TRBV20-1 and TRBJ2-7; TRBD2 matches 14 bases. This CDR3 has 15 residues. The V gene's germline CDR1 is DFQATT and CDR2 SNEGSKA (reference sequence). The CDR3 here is CSARRLAGGYYEQLF. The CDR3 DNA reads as TGCAGTGCTAGAAGACTAGCGGGAGGGTACTACGAGCAGCTCTTC.

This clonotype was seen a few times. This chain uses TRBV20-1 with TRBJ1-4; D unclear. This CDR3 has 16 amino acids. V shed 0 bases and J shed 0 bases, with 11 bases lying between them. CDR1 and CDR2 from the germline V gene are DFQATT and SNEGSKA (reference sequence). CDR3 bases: TGCAGTGCTAGAGACCTCCGCCTTGCAACTAATGAAAAACTGTTTTTT. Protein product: CSARDLRLATNEKLFF.

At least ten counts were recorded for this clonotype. CDR3 residues: CSARQLAGIYNEQFF. DNA for the CDR3: TGCAGTGCTAGACAACTAGCGGGTATCTACAATGAGCAGTTCTTC. The V and J genes are TRBV20-1 and TRBJ2-1, with 9 bases that match TRBD2. V was pared by 2 bases and J by 3 bases, with 5 bases of the junction left unmatched. The germline gives CDR1 DFQATT, CDR2 SNEGSKA (reference sequence). This CDR3 has 15 residues.

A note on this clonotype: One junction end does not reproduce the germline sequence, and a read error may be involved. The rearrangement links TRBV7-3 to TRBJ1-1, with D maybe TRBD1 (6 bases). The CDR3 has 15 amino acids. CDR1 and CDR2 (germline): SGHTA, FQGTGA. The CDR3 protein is CANSSNREMNTEAFF. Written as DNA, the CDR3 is TGTGCCAACAGCTCCAACAGGGAAATGAACACTGAAGCTTTCTTT.

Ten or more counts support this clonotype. This CDR3 is CASSLGAFF. The CDR3 coding sequence is TGTGCCAGCAGTTTAGGAGCTTTCTTT. The gene calls are TRBV28 and TRBJ1-1; D gene unclear. Trimming removed 2 bases from V and 10 bases from J, with 2 bases in between. Germline V CDR1 and CDR2: MDHEN, SYDVKM. The CDR3 length is 9 residues.

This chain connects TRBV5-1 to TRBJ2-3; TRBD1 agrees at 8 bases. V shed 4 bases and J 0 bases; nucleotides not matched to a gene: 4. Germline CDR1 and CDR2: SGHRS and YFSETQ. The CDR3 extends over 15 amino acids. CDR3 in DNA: TGCGCCAGCAGCGTTCAGGGGGCGAGCACAGATACGCAGTATTTT. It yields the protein CASSVQGASTDTQYF.

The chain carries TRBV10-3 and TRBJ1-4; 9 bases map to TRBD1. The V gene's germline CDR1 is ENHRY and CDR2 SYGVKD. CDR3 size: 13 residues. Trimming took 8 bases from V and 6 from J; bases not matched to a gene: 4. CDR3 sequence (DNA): TGTGCCATCCACCGGGACAGGGATGAAAAACTGTTTTTT. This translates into CAIHRDRDEKLFF.

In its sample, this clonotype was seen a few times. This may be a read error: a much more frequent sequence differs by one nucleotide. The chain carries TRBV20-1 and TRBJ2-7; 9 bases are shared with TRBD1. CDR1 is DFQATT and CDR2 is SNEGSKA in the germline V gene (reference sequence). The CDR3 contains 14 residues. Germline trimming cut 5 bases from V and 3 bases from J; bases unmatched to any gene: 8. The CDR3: CSASTGGRNYEQYF. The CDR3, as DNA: TGCAGTGCTTCCACAGGGGGCAGGAACTACGAGCAGTACTTC.

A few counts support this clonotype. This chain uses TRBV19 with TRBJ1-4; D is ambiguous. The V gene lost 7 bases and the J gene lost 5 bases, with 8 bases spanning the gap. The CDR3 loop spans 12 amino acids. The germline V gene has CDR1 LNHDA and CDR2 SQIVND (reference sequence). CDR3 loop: CASTRGNEKLFF. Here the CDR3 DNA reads TGTGCCAGTACACGGGGAAATGAAAAACTGTTTTTT.

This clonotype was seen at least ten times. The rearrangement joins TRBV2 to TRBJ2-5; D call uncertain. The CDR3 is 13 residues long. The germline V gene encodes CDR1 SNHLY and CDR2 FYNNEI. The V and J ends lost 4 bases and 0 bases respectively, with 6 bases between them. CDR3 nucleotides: TGTGCCAGCAGTGCAGAGTACCAAGAGACCCAGTACTTC. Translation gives CASSAEYQETQYF.

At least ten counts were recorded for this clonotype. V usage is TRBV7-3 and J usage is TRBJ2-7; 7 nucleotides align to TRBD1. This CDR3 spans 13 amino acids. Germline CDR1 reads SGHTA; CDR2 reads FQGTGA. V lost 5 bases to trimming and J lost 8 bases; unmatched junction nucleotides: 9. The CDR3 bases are TGTGCCAGCAGCGCGCGACAGGGTTCTCAGCAGTACTTC. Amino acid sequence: CASSARQGSQQYF.

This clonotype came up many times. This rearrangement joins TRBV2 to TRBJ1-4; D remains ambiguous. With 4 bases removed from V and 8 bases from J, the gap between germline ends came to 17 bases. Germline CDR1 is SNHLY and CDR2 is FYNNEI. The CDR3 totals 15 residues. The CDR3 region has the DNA TGTGCCAGCAGTGCCTCCTCACCCAGCGGGGAAAAACTGTTTTTT. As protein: CASSASSPSGEKLFF. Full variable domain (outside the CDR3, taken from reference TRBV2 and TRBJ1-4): EPEVTQTPSHQVTQMGQEVILRCVPISNHLYFYWYRQILGQKVEFLVSFYNNEISEKSEIFDDQFSVERPDGSNFTLKIRSTKLEDSAMYFCASSASSPSGEKLFFGSGTQLSVL.

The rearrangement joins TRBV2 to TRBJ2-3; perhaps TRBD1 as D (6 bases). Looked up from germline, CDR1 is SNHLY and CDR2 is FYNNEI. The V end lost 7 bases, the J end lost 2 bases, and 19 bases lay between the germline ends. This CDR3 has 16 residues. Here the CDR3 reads CASTFRGGASTDTQYF. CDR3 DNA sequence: TGTGCCAGCACCTTTAGAGGGGGTGCTTCCACAGATACGCAGTATTTT.

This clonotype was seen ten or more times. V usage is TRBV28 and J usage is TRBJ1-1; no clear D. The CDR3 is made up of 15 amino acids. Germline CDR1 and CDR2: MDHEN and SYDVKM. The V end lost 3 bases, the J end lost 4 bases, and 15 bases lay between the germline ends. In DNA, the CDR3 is TGTGCCAGCAGTTTGAGTGTGGGCGGGAGCACTGAAGCTTTCTTT. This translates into CASSLSVGGSTEAFF.

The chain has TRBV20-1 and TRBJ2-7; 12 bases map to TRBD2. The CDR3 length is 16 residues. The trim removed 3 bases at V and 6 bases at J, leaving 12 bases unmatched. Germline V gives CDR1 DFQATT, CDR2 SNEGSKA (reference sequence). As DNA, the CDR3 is TGCAGTGCTAGTGAGCTAGCGGGGGGGCTTTTATCCGAGCAGTACTTC. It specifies CSASELAGGLLSEQYF.

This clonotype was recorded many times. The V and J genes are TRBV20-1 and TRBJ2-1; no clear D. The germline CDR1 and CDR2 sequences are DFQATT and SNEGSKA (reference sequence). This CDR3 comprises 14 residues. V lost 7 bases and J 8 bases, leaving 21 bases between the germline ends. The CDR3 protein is CSEKSFTLQYEQFF. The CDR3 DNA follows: TGCAGTGAAAAGTCTTTCACATTACAATATGAGCAGTTCTTC.

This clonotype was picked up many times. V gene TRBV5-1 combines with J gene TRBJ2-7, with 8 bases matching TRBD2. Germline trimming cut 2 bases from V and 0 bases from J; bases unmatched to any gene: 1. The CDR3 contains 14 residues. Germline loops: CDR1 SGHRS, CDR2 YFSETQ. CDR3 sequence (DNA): TGCGCCAGCAGCTTCCGGGAGGGCTCCTACGAGCAGTACTTC. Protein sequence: CASSFREGSYEQYF.

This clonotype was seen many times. CDR3 in amino acids: CASRFLNYGYTF. The CDR3 coding sequence is TGTGCCAGCAGATTTCTTAACTATGGCTACACCTTC. The chain couples TRBV6-1 to TRBJ1-2; D uncertain. The CDR3 has 12 residues. The V end was cut by 6 bases, the J end by 1 base, with 6 bases between. Looked up from germline, CDR1 is MNHNS and CDR2 is SASEGT.

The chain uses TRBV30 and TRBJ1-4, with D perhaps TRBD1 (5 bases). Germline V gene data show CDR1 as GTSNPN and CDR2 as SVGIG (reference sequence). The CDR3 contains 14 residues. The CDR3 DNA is TGTTCCACAAACGGGGCCTTAACTAATGAAAAACTGTTTTTT. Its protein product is CSTNGALTNEKLFF.

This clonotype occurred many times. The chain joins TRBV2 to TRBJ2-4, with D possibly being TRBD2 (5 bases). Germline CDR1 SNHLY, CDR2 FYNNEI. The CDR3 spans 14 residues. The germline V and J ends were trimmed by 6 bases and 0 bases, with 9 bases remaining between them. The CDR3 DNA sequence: TGTGCCAGCAGAAGCGGACTAGCCAAAAACATTCAGTACTTC. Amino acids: CASRSGLAKNIQYF.

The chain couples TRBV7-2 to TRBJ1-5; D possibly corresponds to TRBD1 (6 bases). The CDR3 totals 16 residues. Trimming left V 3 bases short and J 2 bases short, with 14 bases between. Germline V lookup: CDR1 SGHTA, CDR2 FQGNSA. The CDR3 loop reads CASSFADSTGNQPQHF. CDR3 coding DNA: TGTGCCAGCAGCTTTGCGGACAGTACGGGCAATCAGCCCCAGCATTTT.

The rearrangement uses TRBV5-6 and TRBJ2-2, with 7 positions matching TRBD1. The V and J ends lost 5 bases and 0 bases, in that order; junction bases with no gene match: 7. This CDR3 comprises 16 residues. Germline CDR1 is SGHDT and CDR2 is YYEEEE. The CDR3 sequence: CASSLQGSSNTGELFF. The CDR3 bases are TGTGCCAGCAGTTTACAGGGGTCATCGAACACCGGGGAGCTGTTTTTT.

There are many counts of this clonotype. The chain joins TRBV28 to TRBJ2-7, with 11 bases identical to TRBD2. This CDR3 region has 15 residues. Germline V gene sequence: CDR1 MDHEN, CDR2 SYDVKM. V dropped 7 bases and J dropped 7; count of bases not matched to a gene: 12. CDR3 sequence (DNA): TGTGCCAGCACTCGACTAGCGGGATCACGTGAGGAGCAGTACTTC. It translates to CASTRLAGSREEQYF.

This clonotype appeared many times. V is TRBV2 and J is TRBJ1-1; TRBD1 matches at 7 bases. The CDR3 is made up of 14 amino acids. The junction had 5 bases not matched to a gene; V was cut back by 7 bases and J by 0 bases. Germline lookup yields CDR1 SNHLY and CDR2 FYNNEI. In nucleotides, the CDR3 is TGTGCCAGCAAGGGACAGCAGATGAACACTGAAGCTTTCTTT. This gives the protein CASKGQQMNTEAFF. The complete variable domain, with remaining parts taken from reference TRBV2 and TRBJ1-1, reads EPEVTQTPSHQVTQMGQEVILRCVPISNHLYFYWYRQILGQKVEFLVSFYNNEISEKSEIFDDQFSVERPDGSNFTLKIRSTKLEDSAMYFCASKGQQMNTEAFFGQGTRLTVV.

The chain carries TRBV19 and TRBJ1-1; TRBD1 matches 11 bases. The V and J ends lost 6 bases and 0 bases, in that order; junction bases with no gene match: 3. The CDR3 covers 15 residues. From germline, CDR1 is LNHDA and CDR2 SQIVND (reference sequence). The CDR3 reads CASRRDRGMNTEAFF. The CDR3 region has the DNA TGTGCCAGTAGAAGGGACAGGGGGATGAACACTGAAGCTTTCTTT.

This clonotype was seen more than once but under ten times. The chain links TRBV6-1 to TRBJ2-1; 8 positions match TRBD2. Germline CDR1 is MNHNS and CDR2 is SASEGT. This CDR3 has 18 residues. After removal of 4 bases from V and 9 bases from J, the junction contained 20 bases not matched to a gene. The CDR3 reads CASSARDSGGKFWGEQFF. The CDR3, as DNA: TGTGCCAGCAGTGCCAGGGATTCGGGAGGGAAATTTTGGGGTGAGCAGTTCTTC.

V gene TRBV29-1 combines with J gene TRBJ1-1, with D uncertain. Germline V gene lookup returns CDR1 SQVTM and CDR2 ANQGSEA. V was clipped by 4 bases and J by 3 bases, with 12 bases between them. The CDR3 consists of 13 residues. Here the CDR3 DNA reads TGCAGCGTTGGGAGGCAGGCGCACACTGAAGCTTTCTTT. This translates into CSVGRQAHTEAFF.